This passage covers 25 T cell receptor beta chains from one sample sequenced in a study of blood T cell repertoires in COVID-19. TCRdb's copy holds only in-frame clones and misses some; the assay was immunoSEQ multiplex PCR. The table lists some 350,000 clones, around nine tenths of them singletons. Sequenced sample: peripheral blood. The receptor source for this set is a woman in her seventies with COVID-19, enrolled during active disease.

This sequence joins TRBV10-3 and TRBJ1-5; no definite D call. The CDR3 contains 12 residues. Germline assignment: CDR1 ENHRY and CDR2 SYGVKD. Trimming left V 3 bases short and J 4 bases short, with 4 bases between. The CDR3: CAISDGNQPQHF. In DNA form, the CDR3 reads TGTGCCATCAGTGACGGTAATCAGCCCCAGCATTTT.

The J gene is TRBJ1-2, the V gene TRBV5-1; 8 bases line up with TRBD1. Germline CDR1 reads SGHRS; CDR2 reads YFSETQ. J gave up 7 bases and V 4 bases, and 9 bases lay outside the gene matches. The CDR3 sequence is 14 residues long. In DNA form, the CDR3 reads TGCGCCAGCAGCGTGACTCAGGGGGCGTCTGGCTACACCTTC. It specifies CASSVTQGASGYTF.

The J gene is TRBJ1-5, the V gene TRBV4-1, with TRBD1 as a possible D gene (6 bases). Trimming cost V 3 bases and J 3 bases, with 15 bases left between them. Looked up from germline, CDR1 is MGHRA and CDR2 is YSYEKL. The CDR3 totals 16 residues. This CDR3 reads CASSHPARGINQPQHF. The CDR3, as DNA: TGCGCCAGCAGCCACCCAGCCAGGGGTATCAATCAGCCCCAGCATTTT.

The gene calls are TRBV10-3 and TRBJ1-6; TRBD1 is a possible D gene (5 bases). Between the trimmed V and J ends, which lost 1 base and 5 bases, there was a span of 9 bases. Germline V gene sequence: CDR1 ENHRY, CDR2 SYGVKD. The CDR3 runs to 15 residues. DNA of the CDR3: TGTGCCATCAGTGAGTGGGGCACAGATAATTCACCCCTCCACTTT. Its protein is CAISEWGTDNSPLHF.

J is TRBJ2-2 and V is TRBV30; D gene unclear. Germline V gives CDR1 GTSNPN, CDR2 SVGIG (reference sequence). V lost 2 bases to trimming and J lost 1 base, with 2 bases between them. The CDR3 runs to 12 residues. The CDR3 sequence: CAWSRNTGELFF. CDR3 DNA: TGTGCCTGGAGTCGGAACACCGGGGAGCTGTTTTTT.

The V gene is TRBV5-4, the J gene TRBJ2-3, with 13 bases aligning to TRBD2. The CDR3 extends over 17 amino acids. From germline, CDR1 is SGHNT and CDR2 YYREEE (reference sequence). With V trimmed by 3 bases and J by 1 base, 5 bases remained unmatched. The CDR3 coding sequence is TGTGCCAGCAGCTCAACTAGCGGGGGGGCCGGCACAGATACGCAGTATTTT. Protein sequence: CASSSTSGGAGTDTQYF.

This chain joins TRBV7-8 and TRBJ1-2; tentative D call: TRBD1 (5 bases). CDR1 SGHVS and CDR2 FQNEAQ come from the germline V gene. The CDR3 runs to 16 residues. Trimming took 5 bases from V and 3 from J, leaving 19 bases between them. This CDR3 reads CASSLRLVRRDYGYTF. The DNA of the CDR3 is TGTGCCAGCAGCCTAAGACTGGTCCGCAGGGACTATGGCTACACCTTC.

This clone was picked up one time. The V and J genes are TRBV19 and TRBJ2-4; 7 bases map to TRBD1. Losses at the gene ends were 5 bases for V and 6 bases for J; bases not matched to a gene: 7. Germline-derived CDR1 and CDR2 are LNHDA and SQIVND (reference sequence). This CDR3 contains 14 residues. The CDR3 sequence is CASSSGQARNIQYF. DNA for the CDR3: TGTGCCAGTAGTTCCGGACAGGCTCGAAACATTCAGTACTTC.

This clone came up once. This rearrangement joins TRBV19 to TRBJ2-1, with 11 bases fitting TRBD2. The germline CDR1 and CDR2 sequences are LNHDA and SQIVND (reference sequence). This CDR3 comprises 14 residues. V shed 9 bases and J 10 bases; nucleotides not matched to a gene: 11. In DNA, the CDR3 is TGTGCCAGCTCGCCTGGATTAGCGGGGGGGGAGCAGTTCTTC. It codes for CASSPGLAGGEQFF.

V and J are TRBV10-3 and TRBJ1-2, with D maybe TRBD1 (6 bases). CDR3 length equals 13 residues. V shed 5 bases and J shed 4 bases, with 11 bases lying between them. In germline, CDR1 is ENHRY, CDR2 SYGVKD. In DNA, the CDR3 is TGTGCCATCAGTTCAGGGGCGGGCTATGGCTACACCTTC. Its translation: CAISSGAGYGYTF.

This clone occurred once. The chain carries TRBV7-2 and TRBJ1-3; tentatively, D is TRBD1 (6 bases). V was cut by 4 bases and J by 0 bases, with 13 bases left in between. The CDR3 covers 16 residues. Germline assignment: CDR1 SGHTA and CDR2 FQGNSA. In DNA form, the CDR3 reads TGTGCCAGCAGCTCCATCGCGGGGGCCTCTGGAAACACCATATATTTT. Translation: CASSSIAGASGNTIYF.

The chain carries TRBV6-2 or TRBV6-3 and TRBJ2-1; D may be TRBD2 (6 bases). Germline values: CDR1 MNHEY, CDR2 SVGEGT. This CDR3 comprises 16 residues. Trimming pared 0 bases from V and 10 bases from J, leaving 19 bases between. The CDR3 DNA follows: TGTGCCAGCAGTTACTCTAGGGACTCCACCTCCGGGGAGCAGTTCTTC. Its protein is CASSYSRDSTSGEQFF.

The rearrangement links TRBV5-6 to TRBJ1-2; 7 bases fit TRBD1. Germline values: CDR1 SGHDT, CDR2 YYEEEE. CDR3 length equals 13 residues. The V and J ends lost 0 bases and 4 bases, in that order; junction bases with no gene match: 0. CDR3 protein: CASSLAGGYGYTF. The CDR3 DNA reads TGTGCCAGCAGCTTGGCAGGGGGCTATGGCTACACCTTC.

The CDR3 loop reads CASSELLVGELFF. The CDR3 DNA is TGTGCCAGCAGTGAACTCCTCGTGGGGGAGCTGTTTTTT. This rearrangement joins TRBV2 to TRBJ2-2; D gene ambiguous. Germline values: CDR1 SNHLY, CDR2 FYNNEI. V gave up 2 bases and J gave up 8 bases, with 9 bases separating them. This CDR3 comprises 13 residues.

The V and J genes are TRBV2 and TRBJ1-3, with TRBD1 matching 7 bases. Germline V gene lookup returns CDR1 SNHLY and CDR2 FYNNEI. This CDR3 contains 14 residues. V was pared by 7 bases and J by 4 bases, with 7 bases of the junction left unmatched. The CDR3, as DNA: TGTGCCAGCACCCCGACAGGGACAGGAAACACCATATATTTT. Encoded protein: CASTPTGTGNTIYF.

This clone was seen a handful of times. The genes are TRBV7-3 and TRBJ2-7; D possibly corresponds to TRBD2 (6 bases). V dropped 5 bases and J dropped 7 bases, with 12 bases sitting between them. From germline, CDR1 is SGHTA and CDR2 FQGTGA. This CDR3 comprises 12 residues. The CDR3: CASSPRRGEQYF. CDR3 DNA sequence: TGTGCCAGCAGCCCCCGGAGGGGAGAGCAGTACTTC.

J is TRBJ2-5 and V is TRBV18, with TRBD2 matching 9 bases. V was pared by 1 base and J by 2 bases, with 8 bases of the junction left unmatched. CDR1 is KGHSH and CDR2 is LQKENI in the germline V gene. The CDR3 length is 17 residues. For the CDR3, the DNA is TGTGCCAGCTCACCACTCCCGCCTAGCGGGGCGCAAGAGACCCAGTACTTC. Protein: CASSPLPPSGAQETQYF.

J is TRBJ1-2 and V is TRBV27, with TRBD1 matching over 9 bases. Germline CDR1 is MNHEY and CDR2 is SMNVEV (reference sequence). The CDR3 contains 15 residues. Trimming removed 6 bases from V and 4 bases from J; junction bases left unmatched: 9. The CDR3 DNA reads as TGTGCCAGCAGGCCTGACAGGGGGGAATCCTATGGCTACACCTTC. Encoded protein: CASRPDRGESYGYTF.

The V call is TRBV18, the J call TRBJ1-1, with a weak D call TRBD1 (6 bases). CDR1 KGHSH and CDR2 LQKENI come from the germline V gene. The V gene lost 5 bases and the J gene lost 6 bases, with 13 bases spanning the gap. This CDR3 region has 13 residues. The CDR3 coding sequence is TGTGCCAGCTCATCCGACAGGATGGCTGAAGCTTTCTTT. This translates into CASSSDRMAEAFF. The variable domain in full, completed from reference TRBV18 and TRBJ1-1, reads NAGVMQNPRHLVRRRGQEARLRCSPMKGHSHVYWYRQLPEEGLKFMVYLQKENIIDESGMPKERFSAEFPKEGPSILRIQQVVRGDSAAYFCASSSDRMAEAFFGQGTRLTVV.

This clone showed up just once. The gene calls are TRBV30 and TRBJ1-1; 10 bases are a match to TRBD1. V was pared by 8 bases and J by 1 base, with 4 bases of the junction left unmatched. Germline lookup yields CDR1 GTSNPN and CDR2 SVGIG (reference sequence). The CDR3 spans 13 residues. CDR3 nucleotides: TGTGCCCGGGGACAGGGGTCGAACACTGAAGCTTTCTTT. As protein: CARGQGSNTEAFF.

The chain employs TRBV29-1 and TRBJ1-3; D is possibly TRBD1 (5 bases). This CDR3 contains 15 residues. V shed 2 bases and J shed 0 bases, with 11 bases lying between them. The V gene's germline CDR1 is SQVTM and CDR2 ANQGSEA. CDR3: CSVELWGHSGNTIYF. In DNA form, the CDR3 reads TGCAGCGTTGAATTATGGGGCCACTCTGGAAACACCATATATTTT.

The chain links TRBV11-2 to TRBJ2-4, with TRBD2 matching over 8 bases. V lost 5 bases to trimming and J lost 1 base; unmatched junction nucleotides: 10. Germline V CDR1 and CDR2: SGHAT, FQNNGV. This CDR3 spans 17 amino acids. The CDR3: CASSPPPREEAKNIQYF. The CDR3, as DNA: TGTGCCAGCAGCCCCCCACCGCGGGAGGAGGCCAAAAACATTCAGTACTTC.

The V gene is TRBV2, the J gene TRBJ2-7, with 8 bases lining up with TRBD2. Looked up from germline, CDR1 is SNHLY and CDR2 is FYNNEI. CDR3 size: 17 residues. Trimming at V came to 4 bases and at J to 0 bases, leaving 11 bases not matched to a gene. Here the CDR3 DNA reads TGTGCCAGCAGTGGAGGCGGGAGGACACCGAGCTCCTACGAGCAGTACTTC. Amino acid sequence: CASSGGGRTPSSYEQYF. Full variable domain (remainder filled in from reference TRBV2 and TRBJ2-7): EPEVTQTPSHQVTQMGQEVILRCVPISNHLYFYWYRQILGQKVEFLVSFYNNEISEKSEIFDDQFSVERPDGSNFTLKIRSTKLEDSAMYFCASSGGGRTPSSYEQYFGPGTRLTVT.

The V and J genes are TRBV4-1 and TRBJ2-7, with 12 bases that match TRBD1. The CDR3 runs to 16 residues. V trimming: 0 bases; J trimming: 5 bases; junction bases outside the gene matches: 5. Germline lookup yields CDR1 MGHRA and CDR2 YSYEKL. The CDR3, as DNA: TGCGCCAGCAGCCAAGAGGGGACAGGGGGCTTCAACGAGCAGTACTTC. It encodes CASSQEGTGGFNEQYF.

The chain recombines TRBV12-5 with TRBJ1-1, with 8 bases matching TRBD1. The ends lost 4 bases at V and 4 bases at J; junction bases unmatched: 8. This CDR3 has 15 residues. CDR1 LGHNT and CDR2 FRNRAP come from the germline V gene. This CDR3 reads CASGSSQGAPTEAFF. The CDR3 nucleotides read TGTGCTAGTGGTTCCTCCCAGGGGGCGCCCACTGAAGCTTTCTTT.